This paragraph reports one TCR beta chain. Its specific antigen is unknown. No base quality values were provided; no much bigger clone lies one nucleotide off. The data are from a study of control samples from healthy donors and cancer patients (dated by TCRdb to about 2020). V trim: 5 bases; J trim: 5 bases; unmatched bases: 15. CDR1 and CDR2 (SGHAT, FQNNGV) derive from the germline V gene. The CDR3 runs 18 residues from the cysteine to the phenylalanine. Only CDR3 DNA remains: 54 bases, in frame from the first base. The library was made by the immunoSEQ multiplex PCR assay. What TCRdb holds here is the immuneACCESS table cut down to in-frame rearrangements. Part of the clones is not present; checked against another copy, under half of the missing clones reflect an unresolved V gene, and the others are unexplained. In this sample the table shows roughly 200,000 clones, about 91% of which occur a single time. The top ten hold about 1.7% of the sample.

Sample: blood. This sequence was found in a man aged 25 to 40 in good health. The chain uses TRBV11-2 and TRBJ2-5; 12 central nucleotides agree with TRBD1. The base sequence is TGTGCCAGCAGCCGACGACCGGGACAGGGGGCCGGTGGGGAGACCCAGTACTTC. Its product reads: CASSRRPGQGAGGETQYF.